A selection of T cell receptor beta chains follows, all from one sample in a study of cytomegalovirus exposure and HLA in healthy donors. Repertoires were generated with immunoSEQ multiplex PCR, while TCRdb's copy carries only in-frame clones and drops some. The profile shows around 150,000 clones, 76% of them singletons. Sequencing was done on a sample of PBMCs. These receptors came from a man aged 55 to 70 in good health and CMV-seronegative. The CDR3 runs from the conserved cysteine through the conserved F or W. A D gene is named only where the DNA matches it firmly. Not all rows give a size; the values are once, few, many and, for expanded clones, a class.

J,V,size,D,CDR3,DNA
TRBJ2-7,TRBV6-6,once,NA,CASSRGQTLGNEQYF,TGTGCCAGCAGCCGCGGACAGACTCTGGGCAACGAGCAGTACTTC
TRBJ2-3,TRBV9,NA,TRBD2,CASSAGGGRGGTDTQYF,TGTGCCAGCAGCGCTGGGGGAGGCCGCGGGGGTACAGATACGCAGTATTTT
TRBJ2-1,TRBV2,few,TRBD2,CASSELAAPNEQFF,TGTGCCAGCAGTGAACTAGCGGCCCCGAATGAGCAGTTCTTC
TRBJ2-2,TRBV4-3,NA,TRBD2,CASSRKSTSGGTGELFF,TGCGCCAGCAGCCGGAAGAGCACTAGCGGGGGTACCGGGGAGCTGTTTTTT
TRBJ1-2,TRBV9,NA,TRBD1,CASSALQGNYGYTF,TGTGCCAGCAGCGCACTACAGGGGAACTATGGCTACACCTTC
TRBJ2-3,TRBV10-1,NA,NA,CASSTSRDFRTDTQYF,TGCGCCAGCAGTACGAGCCGGGACTTCCGCACAGATACGCAGTATTTT
TRBJ2-5,TRBV7-2,NA,NA,CASSSRGDGSETQYF,TGTGCCAGCAGCTCCAGGGGAGACGGCTCTGAGACCCAGTACTTC
TRBJ1-4,TRBV28,NA,NA,CASTMDIGPNEKLFF,TGTGCCAGCACAATGGACATAGGGCCTAATGAAAAACTGTTTTTT
TRBJ2-5,TRBV28,NA,NA,CASSIPQIPQETQYF,TGTGCCAGCAGTATCCCTCAGATTCCTCAAGAGACCCAGTACTTC
TRBJ2-5,TRBV19,NA,NA,CASSIQGRQETQYF,TGTGCCAGTAGTATCCAGGGGCGACAAGAGACCCAGTACTTC
TRBJ2-3,TRBV7-6,NA,TRBD2,CASSLSTSGFQNTQYF,TGTGCCAGCAGCTTATCGACTAGCGGGTTCCAGAATACGCAGTATTTT
TRBJ1-3,TRBV7-2,NA,NA,CASSLVAGNTIYF,TGTGCCAGCAGCTTAGTCGCTGGAAACACCATATATTTT
TRBJ2-5,TRBV19,NA,TRBD2,CASSELLAGGPETQYF,TGTGCCAGTAGCGAATTACTAGCGGGAGGCCCGGAGACCCAGTACTTC
TRBJ2-1,TRBV7-2,NA,TRBD2,CASSLTGGPGGYNEQFF,TGTGCCAGCAGCTTGACGGGAGGTCCCGGGGGGTACAATGAGCAGTTCTTC
TRBJ2-1,TRBV28,NA,TRBD1,CASSHTQGDDEQFF,TGTGCCAGCAGCCACACCCAGGGGGATGATGAGCAGTTCTTC
TRBJ2-7,TRBV2,NA,TRBD2,CAYLVGLAGEGKQYF,TGTGCCTACCTAGTGGGACTAGCGGGAGAAGGGAAGCAGTACTTC
TRBJ1-2,TRBV5-1,NA,TRBD1,CASSLNGTGNRGYTF,TGCGCCAGCAGCTTGAATGGGACAGGGAATCGCGGCTACACCTTC
TRBJ1-2,TRBV28,NA,NA,CASSLVQRGYTF,TGTGCCAGCAGTTTAGTCCAGAGGGGCTACACCTTC
TRBJ2-3,TRBV7-9,NA,NA,CASSLGGGAGTDTQYF,TGTGCCAGCAGCCTCGGTGGGGGCGCGGGCACAGATACGCAGTATTTT
TRBJ2-7,TRBV5-4,NA,TRBD1,CASTMGQGEDEQYF,TGTGCCAGCACCATGGGACAGGGAGAAGACGAGCAGTACTTC
TRBJ1-2,TRBV4-1,NA,NA,CASSQDLSGESYYTF,TGCGCCAGCAGCCAAGATCTATCAGGGGAGAGTTACTACACCTTC
TRBJ2-5,TRBV30,NA,NA,CAWSVAGVQETQYF,TGTGCCTGGAGTGTAGCAGGGGTCCAAGAGACCCAGTACTTC
TRBJ1-4,TRBV23-1,NA,NA,CASSQSGQGSNEKLFF,TGCGCCAGCAGTCAATCAGGGCAGGGGTCTAATGAAAAACTGTTTTTT
TRBJ2-1,TRBV18,NA,TRBD2,CASSPSLAGGDEQFF,TGTGCCAGCTCACCCTCCCTAGCGGGAGGAGATGAGCAGTTCTTC
TRBJ1-2,TRBV28,NA,NA,CASRTVSYGYTF,TGTGCCAGCCGTACAGTTTCTTATGGCTACACCTTC
TRBJ2-1,TRBV19,once,NA,CASSIDSLKNNEQFF,TGTGCCAGTAGTATTGACTCTTTAAAGAACAATGAGCAGTTCTTC
TRBJ2-5,TRBV5-1,NA,TRBD1,CASSWTGPGGLLQETQYF,TGCGCCAGCAGCTGGACGGGCCCAGGGGGCCTACTCCAAGAGACCCAGTACTTC
TRBJ2-1,TRBV6-5,NA,TRBD2,CASSYGTSADEQFF,TGTGCCAGCAGTTACGGGACTAGCGCCGATGAGCAGTTCTTC
TRBJ2-1,TRBV4-1,once,TRBD1,CASSQPGQSYNEQFF,TGCGCCAGCAGCCAACCGGGACAGTCCTACAATGAGCAGTTCTTC
TRBJ1-5,TRBV21-1,once,NA,CASGVSRDRHSNQPQHF,TGTGCCAGCGGGGTAAGCCGGGACAGACATAGCAATCAGCCCCAGCATTTT
TRBJ2-7,TRBV27,NA,NA,CASSLSAGALTYYEQYF,TGTGCCAGCAGTTTATCTGCGGGGGCCCTCACCTACTACGAGCAGTACTTC
TRBJ2-7,TRBV6-5,NA,TRBD1,CASSEGGPEGEQYF,TGTGCCAGCAGCGAAGGGGGCCCAGAGGGCGAGCAGTACTTC
TRBJ1-4,TRBV4-2,NA,NA,CASSQKRYRADAATNEKLFF,TGTGCCAGCAGCCAAAAACGTTACAGGGCCGACGCCGCAACTAATGAAAAACTGTTTTTT
TRBJ2-1,TRBV7-6,NA,TRBD2,CASSPVWAGGEYNEQFF,TGTGCCAGCAGCCCCGTCTGGGCGGGAGGGGAATACAATGAGCAGTTCTTC
TRBJ2-5,TRBV19,NA,NA,CASSQLPGEGTQYF,TGTGCCAGTAGCCAATTACCAGGGGAAGGGACCCAGTACTTC
TRBJ2-3,TRBV5-1,NA,TRBD2,CASRTSPLTDTQYF,TGCGCCAGCAGGACTAGCCCACTCACAGATACGCAGTATTTT
TRBJ2-3,TRBV6-6,NA,TRBD1,CASSFWTGVMDTQYF,TGTGCCAGCAGTTTCTGGACAGGGGTGATGGATACGCAGTATTTT
TRBJ1-1,TRBV7-9,NA,TRBD1,CSSSPRDRSNTEAFF,TGTTCCAGCAGCCCGCGGGACAGGTCTAACACTGAAGCTTTCTTT
TRBJ2-1,TRBV19,NA,TRBD2,CASWAGGDEQFF,TGTGCCAGTTGGGCGGGGGGTGATGAGCAGTTCTTC
TRBJ2-3,TRBV18,NA,NA,CASSPIGGGTDTQYF,TGTGCCAGCTCACCAATAGGGGGAGGCACAGATACGCAGTATTTT
TRBJ1-6,TRBV6-1,NA,NA,CASSELGSGSPLHF,TGTGCCAGCAGTGAACTAGGCTCCGGTTCACCCCTCCACTTT
TRBJ2-7,TRBV28,NA,TRBD1,CASSRRTGVHEQYF,TGTGCCAGCAGCCGGAGGACAGGGGTGCACGAGCAGTACTTC
TRBJ1-3,TRBV19,NA,NA,CASSSGAAGNTIYF,TGTGCCAGTAGTTCAGGGGCAGCTGGAAACACCATATATTTT
TRBJ2-7,TRBV27,NA,NA,CASSRYRGNGEQYF,TGTGCCAGCAGCCGATACCGCGGAAATGGCGAGCAGTACTTC
TRBJ1-1,TRBV11-1,NA,NA,CASSPNSGQGWTEAFF,TGTGCCAGCAGCCCCAACTCCGGGCAGGGTTGGACTGAAGCTTTCTTT
TRBJ1-1,TRBV5-1,NA,NA,CASSSQFGDTEAFF,TGCGCCAGCAGCTCCCAGTTTGGAGACACTGAAGCTTTCTTT
TRBJ2-3,TRBV15,NA,TRBD1,CATRTGTGGLSTDTQYF,TGTGCCACCAGAACCGGGACAGGGGGCCTCAGCACAGATACGCAGTATTTT
TRBJ2-4,TRBV10-3,NA,NA,CAISESALAKNIQYF,TGTGCCATCAGTGAGTCGGCCCTAGCCAAAAACATTCAGTACTTC
TRBJ2-6,TRBV11-2,few,TRBD1,CASSRGRRGGPSGANVLTF,TGTGCCAGCAGCCGCGGGCGGAGAGGGGGCCCCTCTGGGGCCAACGTCCTGACTTTC
TRBJ2-3,TRBV4-2,NA,TRBD2,CASSQGTSGGDSTDTQYF,TGTGCCAGCAGCCAAGGGACTAGCGGGGGGGATAGCACAGATACGCAGTATTTT
TRBJ1-4,TRBV5-4,NA,NA,CASSLAGGNIAKLFF,TGTGCCAGCAGCTTGGCCGGGGGGAATATTGCAAAACTGTTTTTT